The source of this T cell receptor beta chain is a study of Ad26.COV2.S vaccination and SARS-CoV-2 variants. As regards this clone: Antigen: not known.

CDR1 SGHDN and CDR2 FVKESK come from the germline V gene. Trimming shortened V by 2 bases and J by 1 base, and 11 bases separated the two germline ends. The CDR3 totals 15 residues. Method: immunoSEQ multiplex PCR; TCRdb's copy keeps in-frame clones and lacks some. Among 200,000 to 250,000 clones, around 89% were seen once, and the ten largest hold about 10%. Specified treatment: about 20 received Ad26.COV2.S at low or high dose, single or two shots; about 5 received placebo; per-sample allocation not given. At day 63 after the first vaccine or placebo injection, samples were drawn. Study-wide results and caveats: Vaccine recipients had higher spike-specific TCR breadth than placebo recipients.

The sample here was peripheral blood, taken in a trial of Ad26.COV2.S vaccine versus placebo. This clonotype was sampled from a person between 18 and 65 years old who received the Ad26.COV2.S COVID-19 vaccine or a placebo. The rearrangement joins TRBV14 to TRBJ1-1; tentative D call: TRBD1 (5 bases). The CDR3 loop is CASSQSRGWNTEAFF. CDR3 nucleotides: TGTGCCAGCAGCCAATCTAGGGGATGGAACACTGAAGCTTTCTTT.